This T cell receptor (beta chain) was retrieved from a study of OX40 agonist ivuxolimab in advanced cancers. Study information: Patients received ivuxolimab, an intravenous treatment, every 2 weeks at 0.01 to 10 mg/kg. The dose-escalation cohort was about 87% male, with a mean age of approximately 61 years, ranging roughly 23 to 85. Two cutaneous melanoma patients and one hepatocellular carcinoma patient, three in all, had partial responses. The study's findings and limits: Normalized expansion of T-cell clones was also low for some nonresponders.

Data came from immunoSEQ multiplex PCR; TCRdb stores just in-frame clones and leaves some out. The table records some 86,000 clones, 94% of them present only once. CDR3 size: 15 residues. Germline V gene lookup returns CDR1 SQVTM and CDR2 ANQGSEA. J gave up 2 bases and V 1 base, and 7 bases lay outside the gene matches. As regards this clone: What it binds is not known.

V gene TRBV29-1 combines with J gene TRBJ2-7; 8 nucleotides match TRBD1. The TCR was taken from an adult with an advanced solid tumor such as melanoma, head and neck, liver or kidney cancer. The source material was CD4+ or CD8+ T cells sorted from blood, sampled in a trial of the OX40 agonist ivuxolimab. This chain's CDR3 is CSVEGLGQGPYEQYF. CDR3 bases: TGCAGCGTTGAAGGTTTAGGACAGGGACCCTACGAGCAGTACTTC.